One and the same sample provided the 7 T cell receptor beta chains below, sequenced in a study of cytomegalovirus exposure and HLA in healthy donors. The PCR contained 60 Vbeta and 13 Jbeta primers. Clones were read by immunoSEQ multiplex PCR, and TCRdb kept only the in-frame ones, dropping some. Of over 75,000 clones in the sample, roughly 70% were seen once. The sample was PBMCs. The source of these receptors is a young man in good health and CMV-seronegative.

The CDR3 region is CASSPRPGQGAPLHF. DNA of the CDR3: TGTGCCAGCAGCCCGCGACCGGGACAGGGCGCACCCCTCCACTTT. This chain links TRBV7-2 with TRBJ1-6, with 9 positions matching TRBD1. The J segment lost 11 bases and the V segment lost 5 bases, leaving 10 bases of the junction unmatched. The CDR3 has 15 residues. The germline gives CDR1 SGHTA, CDR2 FQGNSA.

The chain is built from TRBV5-1 and TRBJ1-5; no definite D call. Deletions cut 4 bases from V and 3 bases from J, with 11 bases between. Germline V gene lookup returns CDR1 SGHRS and CDR2 YFSETQ. This CDR3 spans 14 amino acids. CDR3 sequence reads: CASSPDGLNQPQHF. In DNA form, the CDR3 reads TGCGCCAGCAGCCCGGACGGACTCAATCAGCCCCAGCATTTT. Full variable domain (outside the CDR3, taken from reference TRBV5-1 and TRBJ1-5): KAGVTQTPRYLIKTRGQQVTLSCSPISGHRSVSWYQQTPGQGLQFLFEYFSETQRNKGNFPGRFSGRQFSNSRSEMNVSTLELGDSALYLCASSPDGLNQPQHFGDGTRLSIL.

The chain links TRBV12-5 to TRBJ2-7, with 8 bases lining up with TRBD1. The CDR3 is 15 residues long. Germline values: CDR1 LGHNT, CDR2 FRNRAP. V trimming: 1 base; J trimming: 4 bases; junction bases outside the gene matches: 6. The CDR3 coding sequence is TGTGCTAGTGGTTTGGCCGGGACAGGCGGTTACGAGCAGTACTTC. As protein: CASGLAGTGGYEQYF.

This clone is a singleton in its sample. V usage is TRBV25-1 and J usage is TRBJ1-1, with 10 bases that match TRBD1. CDR3 length: 14 amino acids. With 7 bases clipped from V and 2 bases from J, the junction kept 4 bases outside the gene matches. Germline V lookup: CDR1 MGHDK, CDR2 SYGVNS. CDR3 DNA sequence: TGTGCCAGCACCTGGACAGGGGGTAACACTGAAGCTTTCTTT. It is translated as CASTWTGGNTEAFF. Combining the CDR3 with reference TRBV25-1 and TRBJ1-1 gives the whole variable domain EADIYQTPRYLVIGTGKKITLECSQTMGHDKMYWYQQDPGMELHLIHYSYGVNSTEKGDLSSESTVSRIRTEHFPLTLESARPSHTSQYLCASTWTGGNTEAFFGQGTRLTVV.

The CDR3 bases are TGTGCCAGCAGCTTAATTTCTAGCGTCGACAATGAGCAGTTCTTC. Translation gives CASSLISSVDNEQFF. The chain joins TRBV7-9 to TRBJ2-1; tentatively, D is TRBD2 (6 bases). Between the trimmed V and J ends, which lost 2 bases and 5 bases, there was a span of 13 bases. Looked up from germline, CDR1 is SEHNR and CDR2 is FQNEAQ (reference sequence). The CDR3 extends over 15 amino acids.

In this sample, this clone turned up once. The rearrangement uses TRBV18 and TRBJ2-7; 8 bases match TRBD1. Germline trimming cut 1 base from V and 6 bases from J; bases unmatched to any gene: 5. Germline V gene sequence: CDR1 KGHSH, CDR2 LQKENI. CDR3 length: 14 residues. CDR3: CASSPQQGAGEQYF. Here the CDR3 DNA reads TGTGCCAGCTCACCACAGCAGGGGGCGGGCGAGCAGTACTTC.

This clone was seen a handful of times. The chain uses TRBV6-5 and TRBJ2-7, with D possibly matching TRBD2 (5 bases). The CDR3 spans 16 residues. In germline, CDR1 is MNHEY, CDR2 SVGAGI. V gave up 0 bases and J gave up 3 bases, with 15 bases separating them. In DNA form, the CDR3 reads TGTGCCAGCAGTTACTCCCCCCCGGAGGACGGCTACGAGCAGTACTTC. It specifies CASSYSPPEDGYEQYF.